The rows below give T cell receptor beta chains drawn from one sample of a study of CXCR3-negative and CXCR3-positive naive CD8 T cells. TCRdb reanalyzed the 5' RACE reads and collapses them to one entry per CDR3 protein, without DNA. The sample's table shows 150,000 to 180,000 distinct CDR3 sequences. Sample: naive CXCR3+ CD8+ T cells from blood. Source of these receptors: a human donor in good health. Some clones in this sample may be carry-over from other donors' samples. The CDR3 runs from the conserved cysteine through the conserved F or W.

V	J	CDR3
TRBV4-3	TRBJ2-1	CASSPQGNEQFF
TRBV28	TRBJ1-4	CASSSDRVSTNEKLFF
TRBV5-4	TRBJ2-3	CASRGAGENTDTQYF
TRBV29-1	TRBJ2-1	CSVSGQEDWINNEQFF
TRBV15	TRBJ2-1	CATSRDRAGGYNEQFF
TRBV3-1	TRBJ2-1	CASSHIYNEQFF
TRBV4-3	TRBJ1-6	CASSQDGPGQGYSPLHF
TRBV6-5	TRBJ2-7	CASGSGVHEQYF
TRBV11-2	TRBJ2-1	CASSLGWRGKYNEQFF
TRBV5-5	TRBJ2-7	CASSQGTNSYEQYF
TRBV28	TRBJ2-2	CASSTTGTGYIYGELFF
TRBV7-9	TRBJ1-1	CASTNGGDRGATEAFF
TRBV7-8	TRBJ2-2	CASSLRTSQSGELFF
TRBV18	TRBJ2-3	CASSPLDGESTDTQYF
TRBV9	TRBJ2-1	CAGDSNAYNEQFF
TRBV7-6	TRBJ2-1	CASRPTSDHNEQFF
TRBV19	TRBJ2-7	CASSMGWTGFNSYEQYF
TRBV20-1	TRBJ1-6	CSARGQELESSYNSPLHF
TRBV12-5	TRBJ1-1	CASGLADSYTEAFF
TRBV15	TRBJ1-1	CATSRGDSNTEAFF
TRBV2	TRBJ2-2	CAINVPGRNTGELFF
TRBV29-1	TRBJ2-5	CSVEGLAPQETQYF
TRBV7-9	TRBJ2-7	CASSLTDYEQYF
TRBV29-1	TRBJ1-3	CSATGQGARGTGNTIYF
TRBV29-1	TRBJ2-7	CSVFPRGGYEQYF
TRBV29-1	TRBJ1-2	CSAPSGQGNYGYTF
TRBV7-9	TRBJ2-5	CASSLYRTGEALVGETQYF
TRBV28	TRBJ2-3	CASSIQSTDTQYF
TRBV29-1	TRBJ2-1	CSVRAGGLNNEQFF
TRBV28	TRBJ2-2	CASSFYGHTGELFF
TRBV7-9	TRBJ2-7	CASSLTRSSYEQYF
TRBV11-3	TRBJ2-5	CASSNPDRAETQYF
TRBV28	TRBJ2-2	CASSLLSYTGELFF
TRBV7-8	TRBJ2-7	CASSLEGEKYEQYF
TRBV29-1	TRBJ2-1	CSVEGNQGLAYNEQFF
TRBV7-9	TRBJ1-6	CASSPPVTNSPLHF
TRBV28	TRBJ2-3	CASSSPRQGSDTQYF
TRBV7-9	TRBJ2-1	CASSRDSRSQFF
TRBV5-1	TRBJ2-7	CASSRVPGLTDEQYF
TRBV12-3/TRBV12-4	TRBJ2-2	CASSFTANTGELFF
TRBV28	TRBJ1-5	CASSFVRGPFQPQHF
TRBV15	TRBJ1-5	CATSDRGYPQPQHF
TRBV29-1	TRBJ2-7	CSVGGKQGTYEQYF
TRBV9	TRBJ2-1	CASSVVARGLNEQFF
TRBV19	TRBJ2-7	CASSMGAGDYEQYF
TRBV11-2	TRBJ2-5	CASSVTGGFETQYF
TRBV28	TRBJ2-2	CASSPRALELFF
TRBV7-2	TRBJ2-5	CAITGRTSGIETQYF
TRBV4-1	TRBJ1-1	CASSQVLSEDTEAFF
TRBV5-8	TRBJ2-5	CASSPVRLAETQYF
TRBV29-1	TRBJ1-1	CSVVSGGPSGAFF
TRBV11-2	TRBJ1-1	CASGLTNTEAFF
TRBV5-1	TRBJ2-7	CASSLTEHFSYEQYF